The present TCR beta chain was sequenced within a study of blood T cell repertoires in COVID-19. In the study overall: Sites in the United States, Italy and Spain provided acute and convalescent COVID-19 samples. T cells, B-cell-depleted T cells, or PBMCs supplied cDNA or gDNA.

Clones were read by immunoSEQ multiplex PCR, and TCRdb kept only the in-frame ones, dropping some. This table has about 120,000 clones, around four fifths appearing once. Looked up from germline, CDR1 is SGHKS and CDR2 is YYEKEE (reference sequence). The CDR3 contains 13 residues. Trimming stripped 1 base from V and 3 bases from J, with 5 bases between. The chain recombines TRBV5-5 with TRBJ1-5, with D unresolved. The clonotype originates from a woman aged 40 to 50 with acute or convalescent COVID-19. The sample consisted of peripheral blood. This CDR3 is CASSLIVNQPQHF. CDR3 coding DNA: TGTGCCAGCAGCTTGATAGTCAATCAGCCCCAGCATTTT.